This TCR beta chain was observed in a study of CD8+ T cells in alopecia areata. It was from alopecia areata patients that lesional scalp punch biopsies and peripheral blood were collected. A FACSAria was used to sort CD4+ and CD8+ T cells. These cells came from PBMCs. Germline CDR1 is GTSNPN and CDR2 is SVGIG (reference sequence). The CDR3 sequence is 14 residues long. The V segment lost 3 bases and the J segment 6 bases; nucleotides outside the gene matches: 7. Notes on the study in general: Whereas mice showed it more clearly, TCR sharing across patients was murkier, possibly because of HLA. When scalp samples are sequenced, resident alphabeta T cells of normal skin are also captured.

The authors extracted RNA and reverse transcribed it into cDNA as the sequencing template. Some clones are missing from TCRdb's copy, which holds only in-frame ones; the method was immunoSEQ multiplex PCR. The sample holds about 64,000 clones; around 44% are singletons and the top ten take roughly 51%. This clone was observed once. Its antigen remains unknown. This TCR derives from a human donor with alopecia areata. The genes are TRBV30 and TRBJ2-1; 8 nucleotides align to TRBD2. The sequencing sample was made of NKG2D-low CD8+ T cells sorted from blood. The CDR3, as DNA: TGTGCCTGGAGCATTACTAGCGGTGGCAATGAGCAGTTCTTC. It translates to CAWSITSGGNEQFF.